These T cell receptor beta chains were read from a single sample in a study of response to subunit inactivated influenza vaccine. In TCRdb, the RT-PCR reads were re-called with MiXCR into one record per CDR3 protein. This table holds approximately 200,000 distinct CDR3 sequences, 14% found once. Here the sequenced sample was CD8+ T cells sorted from PBMCs, taken more than 4 days after vaccination. Receptors originate from a man in his fifties who received an inactivated influenza vaccine. CDR3s include the opening cysteine and the closing phenylalanine or tryptophan. The D gene is left open where the match is weak. Clone size appears in some rows only: once, few, many, or a class for an expanded clone.

d_call,cdr3_length,clone_size,v_call,j_call,cdr3_nt,cdr3_aa
TRBD2,16,-,TRBV10-3,TRBJ2-3,TGTGCCATCAGTGAGCGGGGAGGGCAGCGCACAGATACGCAGTATTTT,CAISERGGQRTDTQYF
TRBD2,16,-,TRBV28,TRBJ2-7,TGTGCCAGCAGTTTATGGGTGCTAGCGGGAGATGACGAGCAGTACTTC,CASSLWVLAGDDEQYF
TRBD2,15,-,TRBV7-8,TRBJ2-2,TGTGCCAGCAGCATCAGCGGGGGGCCCACCGGGGAGCTGTTTTTT,CASSISGGPTGELFF
-,15,-,TRBV12-3/TRBV12-4,TRBJ1-1,TGTGCCAGCAGTCCCCGGACACCCAAGAACACTGAAGCTTTCTTT,CASSPRTPKNTEAFF
-,14,few,TRBV10-3,TRBJ2-5,TGTGCCATCAGTGGCGCCGAAATTCAAGAGACCCAGTACTTC,CAISGAEIQETQYF
-,16,-,TRBV5-1,TRBJ2-7,TGCGCCAGCAGCCCGGGGTTGAGGGAGCCCTCCTACGAGCAGTACTTC,CASSPGLREPSYEQYF
-,13,few,TRBV4-1,TRBJ2-7,TGCGCCAGCAGCCAAGGGAACGAGTACGAGCAGTACTTC,CASSQGNEYEQYF
-,12,-,TRBV24-1,TRBJ1-5,TGTGCCACCAGTGACAGAGTAGGGTCCCAGCATTTT,CATSDRVGSQHF
TRBD1,14,many,TRBV24-1,TRBJ2-3,TGTGCCATCGGACAGGTCGGCATAGGAGATACGCAGTATTTT,CAIGQVGIGDTQYF
TRBD2,15,few,TRBV6-2/TRBV6-3,TRBJ2-1,TGTGCCAGCAGGGGACTAGCGATCCGGGTGGATGAGCAGTTCTTC,CASRGLAIRVDEQFF
-,14,-,TRBV5-1,TRBJ2-2,TGCGCCAGCAGCGAGGACGGGAACACCGGGGAGCTGTTTTTT,CASSEDGNTGELFF
-,14,-,TRBV6-5,TRBJ2-5,TGTGCCAGCAGTTACTTCCTGGGAGCGGAGACCCAGTACTTC,CASSYFLGAETQYF
TRBD1,19,few,TRBV11-1,TRBJ2-6,TGTGCCAGCAGCTTACGGACAGGAGTTTTCCTCTCTGGGGCCAACGTCCTGACTTTC,CASSLRTGVFLSGANVLTF
-,14,few,TRBV20-1,TRBJ1-2,TGCAGTGCTAGAAGTAAAGACAGCCACTATGGCTACACCTTC,CSARSKDSHYGYTF
TRBD1,15,few,TRBV19,TRBJ1-5,TGTGCCAGTAGCGTATACAGGGGTAGCAATCAGCCCCAGCATTTT,CASSVYRGSNQPQHF
TRBD2,13,-,TRBV30,TRBJ2-3,TGTGCCTGCTTACTAGCGGGAGCCGATACGCAGTATTTT,CACLLAGADTQYF
-,14,-,TRBV18,TRBJ2-5,TGTGCCAGCTCACCAGGGACATCATACGGGACCCAGTACTTC,CASSPGTSYGTQYF
TRBD2,17,-,TRBV7-2,TRBJ2-5,TGTGCCAGCAACAGGATCCTTGGACTAGCGGAGCAAGAGACCCAGTACTTC,CASNRILGLAEQETQYF
TRBD1,14,few,TRBV4-1,TRBJ1-5,TGCGCCAGCTCTGGTAGACAGGGGACTGGGCCCCAGCATTTT,CASSGRQGTGPQHF
-,12,few,TRBV10-3,TRBJ1-1,TGTGCCATCAGTGACCTCCGGGCTGAAGCTTTCTTT,CAISDLRAEAFF
TRBD2,15,few,TRBV12-3/TRBV12-4,TRBJ2-1,TGTGCCAGCAGTTTATTTGGGACTACCGTCAATGAGCAGTTCTTC,CASSLFGTTVNEQFF
-,15,-,TRBV4-1,TRBJ1-1,TGCGCCAGCAGCCAAGGGATCTCGGCAAGTCTCGCTTCTTTCTTT,CASSQGISASLASFF
-,15,-,TRBV15,TRBJ2-2,TGTGCCACCAACTTAAAACAAGGGCGCACCGGGGAGCTGTTTTTT,CATNLKQGRTGELFF
-,13,-,TRBV12-3/TRBV12-4,TRBJ2-5,TGTGCCAGCAGTTCCCCAGCCGGAGAGACCCAGTACTTC,CASSSPAGETQYF
-,17,-,TRBV15,TRBJ2-1,TGTGCCACCAGCAGAGAGATTGGGATGAGGATCTACAATGAGCAGTTCTTC,CATSREIGMRIYNEQFF
TRBD2,16,few,TRBV5-1,TRBJ2-3,TGCGCCAGCAGCAACTACCTAGCGGCACGCACAGATACGCAGTATTTT,CASSNYLAARTDTQYF
-,13,few,TRBV7-9,TRBJ2-7,TGTGCCAGCAGCACCCCCGGGACAAGCGAGCAGTACTTC,CASSTPGTSEQYF
-,13,-,TRBV7-6,TRBJ1-2,TGTGCCAGCAGCTCGGACGGAGGCTATGGCTACACCTTC,CASSSDGGYGYTF
TRBD2,15,once,TRBV4-2,TRBJ2-2,TGTGCCAGCAGCCAAGCGGGACTAAACACCGGGGAGCTGTTTTTT,CASSQAGLNTGELFF
-,10,few,TRBV30,TRBJ2-3,TGTGCCTGGAACGGTGATACGCAGTATTTT,CAWNGDTQYF
-,15,-,TRBV12-3/TRBV12-4,TRBJ2-3,TGTGCCAGCAGTTTAGTTGGAGCGGACTTAGATACGCAGTATTTT,CASSLVGADLDTQYF
TRBD2,16,-,TRBV3-1,TRBJ2-1,TGTGCCAGCAGCCAGCAAGCGGGAGGGTCCTACAATGAGCAGTTCTTC,CASSQQAGGSYNEQFF
-,12,-,TRBV6-1,TRBJ2-1,TGTGCCAGCAGCGGCAGGAACAATGAGCAGTTCTTC,CASSGRNNEQFF
-,14,few,TRBV6-2/TRBV6-3,TRBJ2-2,TGTGCCAGCAGTTATTCGGGGAACACCGGGGAGCTGTTTTTT,CASSYSGNTGELFF
-,12,-,TRBV7-9,TRBJ1-1,TGTGCCAGCAGCCACCAGGTTTCTGAAGCTTTCTTT,CASSHQVSEAFF
-,14,-,TRBV2,TRBJ1-1,TGTGCCAGCAGTGAAGCAAAAGCAGGGATTGAAGCTTTCTTT,CASSEAKAGIEAFF
-,14,-,TRBV29-1,TRBJ2-2,TGCAGCGTTGATTTGGGGGGATGGACCGGGGAGCTGTTTTTT,CSVDLGGWTGELFF
-,16,few,TRBV6-2/TRBV6-3,TRBJ2-2,TGTGCCAGCAGTTACTCGAGAACTTTAGGTACCGGGGAGCTGTTTTTT,CASSYSRTLGTGELFF
TRBD1,16,-,TRBV28,TRBJ2-7,TGTGCCAGCAGCACTACCGTGGGACAGGTCGCCTACGAGCAGTACTTC,CASSTTVGQVAYEQYF
-,14,many,TRBV12-3/TRBV12-4,TRBJ2-2,TGTGCCAGCAGTCGCCTCCTTGGGACCGGGGAGCTGTTTTTT,CASSRLLGTGELFF
-,15,-,TRBV28,TRBJ2-2,TGTGCCAGCAGTCCAGGGGCGGAGAACACCGGGGAGCTGTTTTTT,CASSPGAENTGELFF
TRBD1,15,few,TRBV4-2,TRBJ1-1,TGTGCCAGCAGCCAAGGAGACAGGGCCCCCATCGAAGCTTTCTTT,CASSQGDRAPIEAFF
TRBD2,13,-,TRBV4-2,TRBJ2-7,TGTGCCAGCAGCTGGGGGGGATTTAACGAGCAGTACTTC,CASSWGGFNEQYF
-,15,-,TRBV12-3/TRBV12-4,TRBJ2-5,TGTGCCAGCAGTCCCCAGGGATGGGACCAAGAGACCCAGTACTTC,CASSPQGWDQETQYF
TRBD2,15,many,TRBV28,TRBJ2-1,TGTGCCAGCAGTCCGGCGACTAGCGGTAACAATGAGCAGTTCTTC,CASSPATSGNNEQFF
TRBD1,14,few,TRBV7-9,TRBJ2-1,TGTGCCAGCAGCGTCCCGACAGGGGACAATGAGCAGTTCTTC,CASSVPTGDNEQFF
TRBD1,16,few,TRBV5-6,TRBJ2-2,TGTGCCAGCAGCTTGTACACAGGGGGCAACACCGGGGAGCTGTTTTTT,CASSLYTGGNTGELFF